This T cell receptor beta chain was found in a study of blood T cells in healthy people across ages. Notes on the study in general: Per-million-T-cell TCR beta diversity fell roughly linearly with age.

This clonotype was seen a single time. The antigen remains undetermined. Combining a sample-barcoded 5' primer with a J-beta primer mix, a second PCR ran for roughly 7 to 12 cycles. Each cDNA was tagged by a template-switch adaptor containing 12 random nucleotides. TCRdb reprocessed the 5' RACE reads with MiXCR, giving one entry per CDR3 protein. Altogether about 830,000 distinct CDR3 sequences are present, 62% being singletons, with the ten largest covering around 30%. Per the germline V gene, CDR1 is SNHLY and CDR2 is FYNNEI. V lost 9 bases and J lost 2, with 13 bases in between. The CDR3 is 13 residues long.

The genes are TRBV2 and TRBJ1-2; no clear D gene. Sequencing used blood. This sequence originates from a man in his thirties or forties in good health. In DNA, the CDR3 is TGTGCCAGATCCGCCCGGGAGAACTATGGCTACACCTTC. Translating it yields CARSARENYGYTF.